This TCR beta chain emerged from a study of metastatic and nonmetastatic thyroid tumors. Study overall: Malignant and benign thyroid patients had repertoires compared in peripheral blood and tumor or nodule tissue.

Every patient was untreated before thyroid surgery. In the authors' workflow: CDR3 differences across clinicopathological groups were used to build a distant-metastasis classifier for papillary thyroid cancer. From the PCR reads, TCRdb re-called clones with MiXCR. TCRdb's processing, not the study's, gives the V and J calls here. The data hold 12,000 or so clones, with approximately 30% observed a single time. The CDR3 length is 14 residues. V lost 1 base to trimming and J lost 5 bases, with 8 bases between them. Germline V gives CDR1 MDHEN, CDR2 SYDVKM. The rearrangement links TRBV28 to TRBJ2-2, with D possibly matching TRBD2 (5 bases). Sequencing used adjacent normal tissue. The receptor's source is a male donor with papillary thyroid cancer or a benign thyroid nodule (not recorded which). Some clones in this sample may be carry-over from other donors' samples. The CDR3 DNA reads as TGTGCCAGCAGTTTATCGGGAAGGACCGGGGAGCTGTTTTTT. Translated: CASSLSGRTGELFF.